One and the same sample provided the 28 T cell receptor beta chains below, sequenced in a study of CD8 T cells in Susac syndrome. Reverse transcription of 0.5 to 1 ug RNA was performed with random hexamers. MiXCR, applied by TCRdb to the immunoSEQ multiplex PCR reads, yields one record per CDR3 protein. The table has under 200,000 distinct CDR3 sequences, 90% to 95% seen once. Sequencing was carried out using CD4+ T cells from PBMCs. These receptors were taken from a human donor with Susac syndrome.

The CDR3 reads CASSEDPDYEQYF. The DNA for the CDR3 is TGTGCCAGCAGCGAGGACCCAGACTACGAGCAGTACTTC. The chain recombines TRBV7-3 with TRBJ2-7; D ambiguous. In germline, CDR1 is SGHTA, CDR2 FQGTGA. There are 13 residues in the CDR3. V was clipped by 5 bases and J by 3 bases, with 11 bases between them. The whole variable domain, remainder taken from reference TRBV7-3 and TRBJ2-7, is GAGVSQTPSNKVTEKGKYVELRCDPISGHTALYWYRQSLGQGPEFLIYFQGTGAADDSGLPNDRFFAVRPEGSVSTLKIQRTERGDSAVYLCASSEDPDYEQYFGPGTRLTVT.

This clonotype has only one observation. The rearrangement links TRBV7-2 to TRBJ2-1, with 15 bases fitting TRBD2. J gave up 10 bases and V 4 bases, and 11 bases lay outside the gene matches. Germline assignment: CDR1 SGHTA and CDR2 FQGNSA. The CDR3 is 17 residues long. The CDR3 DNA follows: TGTGCCAGCAGCTGGCGACCTATGGGACTAGCGGGGGGCGAGCAGTTCTTC. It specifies CASSWRPMGLAGGEQFF.

The CDR3 nucleotides are TGTGCCAGCAGCGAGAGGGCCGGGGGCTACACCTTC. Amino acid sequence: CASSERAGGYTF. V is TRBV3-1 and J is TRBJ1-2; D is ambiguous. CDR3 size: 12 residues. In germline, CDR1 is LGHDT, CDR2 YNNKEL (reference sequence). Trimming pared 5 bases from V and 8 bases from J, leaving 12 bases between.

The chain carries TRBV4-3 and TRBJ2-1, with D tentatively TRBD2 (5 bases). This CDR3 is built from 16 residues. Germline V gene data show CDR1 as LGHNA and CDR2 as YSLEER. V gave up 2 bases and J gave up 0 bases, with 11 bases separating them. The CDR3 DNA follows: TGCGCCAGCAGCCAAAACCCCGGACTCTCCTACAATGAGCAGTTCTTC. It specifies CASSQNPGLSYNEQFF.

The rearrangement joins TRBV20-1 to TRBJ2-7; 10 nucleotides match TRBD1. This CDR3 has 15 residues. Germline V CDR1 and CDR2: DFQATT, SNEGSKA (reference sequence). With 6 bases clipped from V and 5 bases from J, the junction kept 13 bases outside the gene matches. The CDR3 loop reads CSAVNPRDRGHEQYF. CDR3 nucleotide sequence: TGCAGTGCAGTGAACCCCCGGGACAGGGGCCACGAGCAGTACTTC.

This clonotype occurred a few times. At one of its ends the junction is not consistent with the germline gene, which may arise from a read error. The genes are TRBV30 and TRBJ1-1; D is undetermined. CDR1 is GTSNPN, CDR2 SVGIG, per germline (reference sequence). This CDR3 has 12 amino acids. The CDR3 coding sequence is TGTGCCTGGACCTCTCAGAACACTGAAGCTTTTTTT. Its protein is CAWTSQNTEAFF.

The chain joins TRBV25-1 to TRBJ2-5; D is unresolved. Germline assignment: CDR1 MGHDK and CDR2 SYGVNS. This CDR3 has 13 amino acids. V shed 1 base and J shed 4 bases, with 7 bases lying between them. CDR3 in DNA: TGTGCCAGCAGTGAATCGAATAGAGAGACCCAGTACTTC. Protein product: CASSESNRETQYF.

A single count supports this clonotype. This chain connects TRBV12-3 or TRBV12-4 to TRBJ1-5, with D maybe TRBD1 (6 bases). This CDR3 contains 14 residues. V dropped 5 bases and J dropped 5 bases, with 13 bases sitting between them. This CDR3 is CASSPQRGDQPQHF. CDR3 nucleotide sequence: TGTGCCAGCAGTCCACAGAGGGGGGATCAGCCCCAGCATTTT.

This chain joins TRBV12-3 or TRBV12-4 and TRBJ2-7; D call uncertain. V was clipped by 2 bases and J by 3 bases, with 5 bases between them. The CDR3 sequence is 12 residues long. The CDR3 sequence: CASSLTDYEQYF. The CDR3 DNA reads TGTGCCAGCAGTTTAACGGACTACGAGCAGTACTTC.

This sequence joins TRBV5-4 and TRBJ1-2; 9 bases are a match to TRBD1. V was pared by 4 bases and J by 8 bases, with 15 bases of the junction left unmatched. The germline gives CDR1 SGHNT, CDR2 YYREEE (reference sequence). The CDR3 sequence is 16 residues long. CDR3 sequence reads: CASSAPGTGIFLGYTF. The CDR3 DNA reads TGTGCCAGCAGCGCGCCCGGGACAGGGATCTTCTTAGGCTACACCTTC.

The CDR3 region has the DNA TGTGCCAGCAGTTTAAGGCGGTGGGACAGTGAGACCCAGTACTTC. This encodes CASSLRRWDSETQYF. The chain links TRBV28 to TRBJ2-5; TRBD1 matches 7 bases. The CDR3 runs to 15 residues. Unmatched junction bases numbered 8, after V lost 2 bases and J lost 5 bases. Germline V gene data show CDR1 as MDHEN and CDR2 as SYDVKM.

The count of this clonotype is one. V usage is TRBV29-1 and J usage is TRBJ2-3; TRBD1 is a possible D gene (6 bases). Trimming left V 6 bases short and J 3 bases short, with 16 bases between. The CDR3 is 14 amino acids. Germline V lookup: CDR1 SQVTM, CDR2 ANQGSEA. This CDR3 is CSVTGTSVTDTQYF. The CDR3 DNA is TGCAGCGTGACCGGGACAAGCGTTACAGATACGCAGTATTTT.

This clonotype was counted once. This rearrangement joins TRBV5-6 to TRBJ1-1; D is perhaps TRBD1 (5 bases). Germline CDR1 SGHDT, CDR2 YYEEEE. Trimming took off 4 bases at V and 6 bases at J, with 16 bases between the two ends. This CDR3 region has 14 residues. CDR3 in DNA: TGTGCCAGCAGCCGGGGCGCGAGAGAGGCTGAAGCTTTCTTT. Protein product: CASSRGAREAEAFF.

This CDR3 reads CASSSWTVSNTEAFF. The CDR3 DNA follows: TGTGCCAGCAGCTCATGGACGGTATCGAACACTGAAGCTTTCTTT. The J gene is TRBJ1-1, the V gene TRBV5-6; D call uncertain. CDR1 is SGHDT, CDR2 YYEEEE, per germline. V was trimmed by 3 bases and J by 1 base, leaving 13 bases between them. The CDR3 is 15 amino acids.

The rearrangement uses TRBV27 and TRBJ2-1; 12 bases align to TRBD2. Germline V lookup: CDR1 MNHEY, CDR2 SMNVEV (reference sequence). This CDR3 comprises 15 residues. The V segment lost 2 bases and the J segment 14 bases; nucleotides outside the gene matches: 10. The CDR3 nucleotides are TGTGCCAGCAGTTTAGCGGCGCTAGCGGGGGGGACAGAGTTCTTC. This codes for CASSLAALAGGTEFF.

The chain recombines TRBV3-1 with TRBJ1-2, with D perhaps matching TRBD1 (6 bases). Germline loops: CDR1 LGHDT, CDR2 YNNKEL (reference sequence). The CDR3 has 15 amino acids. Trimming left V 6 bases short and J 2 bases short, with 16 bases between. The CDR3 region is CASSRQASGNYGYTF. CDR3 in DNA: TGTGCCAGCAGTCGACAGGCCTCAGGCAACTATGGCTACACCTTC.

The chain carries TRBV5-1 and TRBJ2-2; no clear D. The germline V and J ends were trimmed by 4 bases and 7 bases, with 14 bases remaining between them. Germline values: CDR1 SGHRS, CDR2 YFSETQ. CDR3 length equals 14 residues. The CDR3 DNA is TGCGCCAGCAGCCCCACGGGTTCGGTCGGGGAGCTGTTTTTT. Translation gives CASSPTGSVGELFF.

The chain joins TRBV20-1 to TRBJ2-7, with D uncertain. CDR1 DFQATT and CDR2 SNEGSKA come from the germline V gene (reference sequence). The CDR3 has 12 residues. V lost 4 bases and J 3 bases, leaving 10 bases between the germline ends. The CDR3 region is CSATYGSYEQYF. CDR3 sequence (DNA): TGCAGTGCTACCTACGGAAGCTACGAGCAGTACTTC.

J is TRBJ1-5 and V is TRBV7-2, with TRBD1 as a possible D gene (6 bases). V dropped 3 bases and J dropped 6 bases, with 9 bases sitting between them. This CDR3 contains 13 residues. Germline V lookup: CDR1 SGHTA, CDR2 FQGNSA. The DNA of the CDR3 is TGTGCCAGCAGCTTGAACAGGGCTCAGCCCCAGCATTTT. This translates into CASSLNRAQPQHF.

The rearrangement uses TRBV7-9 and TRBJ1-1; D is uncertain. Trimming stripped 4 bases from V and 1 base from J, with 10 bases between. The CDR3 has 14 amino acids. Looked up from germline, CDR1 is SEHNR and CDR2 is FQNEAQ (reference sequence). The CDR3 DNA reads TGTGCCAGCAGCTCCTACCAGGAGAACACTGAAGCTTTCTTT. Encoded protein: CASSSYQENTEAFF. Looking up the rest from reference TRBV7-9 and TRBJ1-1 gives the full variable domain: DTGVSQNPRHKITKRGQNVTFRCDPISEHNRLYWYRQTLGQGPEFLTYFQNEAQLEKSRLLSDRFSAERPKGSFSTLEIQRTEQGDSAMYLCASSSYQENTEAFFGQGTRLTVV.

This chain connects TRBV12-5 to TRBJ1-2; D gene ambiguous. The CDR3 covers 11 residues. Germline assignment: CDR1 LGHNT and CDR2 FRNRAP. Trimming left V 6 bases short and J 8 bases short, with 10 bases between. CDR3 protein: CASGPEWGYTF. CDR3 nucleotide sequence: TGTGCTAGTGGCCCCGAGTGGGGCTACACCTTC. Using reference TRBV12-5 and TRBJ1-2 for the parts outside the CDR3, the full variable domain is DARVTQTPRHKVTEMGQEVTMRCQPILGHNTVFWYRQTMMQGLELLAYFRNRAPLDDSGMPKDRFSAEMPDATLATLKIQPSEPRDSAVYFCASGPEWGYTFGSGTRLTVV.

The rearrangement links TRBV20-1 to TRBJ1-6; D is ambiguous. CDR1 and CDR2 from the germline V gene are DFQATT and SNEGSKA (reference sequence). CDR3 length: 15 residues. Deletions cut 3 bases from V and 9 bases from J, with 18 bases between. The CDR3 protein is CSASDQPEGSSPLHF. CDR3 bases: TGCAGTGCTAGCGACCAACCTGAAGGTAGTTCACCCCTCCACTTT.

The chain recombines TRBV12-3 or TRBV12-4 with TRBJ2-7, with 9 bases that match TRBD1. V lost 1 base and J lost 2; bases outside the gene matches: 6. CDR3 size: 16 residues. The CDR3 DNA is TGTGCCAGCAGTTTAGTCGGGACAGGGCTGACCTACGAGCAGTACTTC. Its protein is CASSLVGTGLTYEQYF.

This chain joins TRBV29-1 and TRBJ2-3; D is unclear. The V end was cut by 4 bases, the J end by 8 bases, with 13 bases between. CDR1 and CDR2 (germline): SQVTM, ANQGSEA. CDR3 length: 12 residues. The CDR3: CSVGAGWGTQYF. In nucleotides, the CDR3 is TGCAGCGTTGGAGCCGGGTGGGGTACGCAGTATTTT.

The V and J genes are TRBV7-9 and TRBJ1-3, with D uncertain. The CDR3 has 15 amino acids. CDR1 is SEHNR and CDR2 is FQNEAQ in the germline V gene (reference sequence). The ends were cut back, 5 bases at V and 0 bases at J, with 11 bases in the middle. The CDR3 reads CASSTQESSGNTIYF. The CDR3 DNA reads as TGTGCCAGCAGCACCCAGGAGAGCTCTGGAAACACCATATATTTT.

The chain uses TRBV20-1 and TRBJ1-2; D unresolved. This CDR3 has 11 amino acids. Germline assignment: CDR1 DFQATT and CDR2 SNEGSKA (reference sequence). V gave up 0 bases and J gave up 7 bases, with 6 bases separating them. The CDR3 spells CSAREGIGYTF. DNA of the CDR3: TGCAGTGCTAGAGAGGGAATTGGCTACACCTTC.

The CDR3 nucleotides read TGCGCCAGCAGCCCCTGGCAGGGCAACGAGCAGTACTTC. It is translated as CASSPWQGNEQYF. The chain is built from TRBV5-1 and TRBJ2-7; maybe TRBD1 (5 bases). The CDR3 spans 13 residues. Germline V lookup: CDR1 SGHRS, CDR2 YFSETQ. Trimming cost V 4 bases and J 5 bases, with 13 bases left between them.

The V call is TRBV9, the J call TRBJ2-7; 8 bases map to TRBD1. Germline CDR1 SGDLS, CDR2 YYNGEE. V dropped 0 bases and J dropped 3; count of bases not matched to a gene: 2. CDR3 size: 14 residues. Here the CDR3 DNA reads TGTGCCAGCAGCGTAGAACAGGGGGGCTACGAGCAGTACTTC. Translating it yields CASSVEQGGYEQYF.